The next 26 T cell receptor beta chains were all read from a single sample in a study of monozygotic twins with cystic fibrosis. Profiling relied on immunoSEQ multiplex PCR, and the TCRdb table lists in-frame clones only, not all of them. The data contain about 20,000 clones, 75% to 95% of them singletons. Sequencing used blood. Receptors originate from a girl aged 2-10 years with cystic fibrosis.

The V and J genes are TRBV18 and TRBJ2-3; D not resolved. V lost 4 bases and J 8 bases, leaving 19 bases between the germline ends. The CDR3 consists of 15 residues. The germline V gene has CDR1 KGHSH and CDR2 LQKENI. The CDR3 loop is CASSRAGHTSSTQYF. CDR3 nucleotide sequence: TGTGCCAGCTCACGGGCCGGGCATACATCGAGTACGCAGTATTTT.

This CDR3 is CASTTGIYNEQFF. CDR3 coding DNA: TGTGCCAGTACGACAGGGATCTACAATGAGCAGTTCTTC. This chain links TRBV7-2 with TRBJ2-1, with 7 bases lining up with TRBD1. V gave up 9 bases and J gave up 3 bases; unmatched junction bases: 5. The CDR3 spans 13 residues. The germline CDR1 and CDR2 sequences are SGHTA and FQGNSA.

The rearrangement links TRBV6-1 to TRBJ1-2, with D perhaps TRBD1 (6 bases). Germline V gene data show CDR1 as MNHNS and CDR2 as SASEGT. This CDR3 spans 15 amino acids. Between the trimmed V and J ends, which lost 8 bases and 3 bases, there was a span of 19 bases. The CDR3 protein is CASFHRDTLYYGYTF. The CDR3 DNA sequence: TGTGCCAGCTTCCACCGGGACACCTTATACTATGGCTACACCTTC.

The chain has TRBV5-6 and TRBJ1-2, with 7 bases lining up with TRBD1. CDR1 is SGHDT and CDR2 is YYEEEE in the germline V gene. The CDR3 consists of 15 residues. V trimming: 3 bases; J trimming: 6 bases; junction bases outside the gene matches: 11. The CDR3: CASSSTGIEDNGYTF. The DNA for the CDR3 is TGTGCCAGCAGCTCGACAGGGATTGAGGATAATGGCTACACCTTC.

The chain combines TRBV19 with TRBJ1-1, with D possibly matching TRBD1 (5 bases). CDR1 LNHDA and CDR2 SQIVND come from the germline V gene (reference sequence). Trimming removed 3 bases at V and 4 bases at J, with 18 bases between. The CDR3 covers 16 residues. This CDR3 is CASSIDPARVFTEAFF. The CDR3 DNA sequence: TGTGCCAGTAGTATTGACCCCGCCAGGGTTTTCACTGAAGCTTTCTTT.

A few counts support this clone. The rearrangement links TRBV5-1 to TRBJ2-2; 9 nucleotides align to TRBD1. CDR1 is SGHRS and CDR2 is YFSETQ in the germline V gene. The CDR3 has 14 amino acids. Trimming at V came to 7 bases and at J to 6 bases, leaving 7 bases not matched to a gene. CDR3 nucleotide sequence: TGCGCCAGCCGGGACAGGGTCGAAGCCGGGGAGCTGTTTTTT. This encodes CASRDRVEAGELFF. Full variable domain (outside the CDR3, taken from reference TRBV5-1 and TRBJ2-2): KAGVTQTPRYLIKTRGQQVTLSCSPISGHRSVSWYQQTPGQGLQFLFEYFSETQRNKGNFPGRFSGRQFSNSRSEMNVSTLELGDSALYLCASRDRVEAGELFFGEGSRLTVL.

Here the CDR3 reads CASSLDEPPGRKETQYF. In DNA form, the CDR3 reads TGCGCCAGCAGCTTGGACGAGCCCCCGGGACGGAAAGAGACCCAGTACTTC. The chain combines TRBV5-1 with TRBJ2-5; perhaps D is TRBD1 or TRBD2 (5 bases each). The V and J ends lost 0 bases and 3 bases respectively, with 18 bases between them. CDR3 length: 17 residues. CDR1 and CDR2 from the germline V gene are SGHRS and YFSETQ.

The DNA of the CDR3 is TGCGCCAGCAGCCAAGATACTGCCGAGGCCGCGAACACCGGGGAGCTGTTTTTT. Translating gives CASSQDTAEAANTGELFF. The chain uses TRBV4-1 and TRBJ2-2; D not certain. The ends were cut back, 0 bases at V and 0 bases at J, with 14 bases in the middle. The germline V gene encodes CDR1 MGHRA and CDR2 YSYEKL. The CDR3 is made up of 18 amino acids.

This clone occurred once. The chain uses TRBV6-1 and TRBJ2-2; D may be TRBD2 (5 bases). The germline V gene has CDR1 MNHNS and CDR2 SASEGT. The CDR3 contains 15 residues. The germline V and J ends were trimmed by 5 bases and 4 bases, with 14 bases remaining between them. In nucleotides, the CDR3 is TGTGCCAGCAGTATAGTCGGGGTCGGCACCGGGGAGCTGTTTTTT. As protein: CASSIVGVGTGELFF.

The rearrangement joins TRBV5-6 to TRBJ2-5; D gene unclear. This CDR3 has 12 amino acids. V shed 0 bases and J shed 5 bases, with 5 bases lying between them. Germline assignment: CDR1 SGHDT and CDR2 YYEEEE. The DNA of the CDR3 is TGTGCCAGCAGCTTGGTCATGGAGACCCAGTACTTC. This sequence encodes CASSLVMETQYF.

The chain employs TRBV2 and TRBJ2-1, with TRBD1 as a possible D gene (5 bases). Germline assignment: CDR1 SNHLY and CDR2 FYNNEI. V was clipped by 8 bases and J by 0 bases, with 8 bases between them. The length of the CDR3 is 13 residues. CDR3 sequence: CASGATSYNEQFF. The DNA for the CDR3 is TGTGCCAGCGGGGCTACCTCCTACAATGAGCAGTTCTTC.

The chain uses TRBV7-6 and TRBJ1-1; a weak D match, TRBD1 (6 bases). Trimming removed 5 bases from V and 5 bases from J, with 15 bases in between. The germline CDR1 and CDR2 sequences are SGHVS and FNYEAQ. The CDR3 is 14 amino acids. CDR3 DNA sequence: TGTGCCAGCAGCCTAACAGGGAGGGTGACTGAAGCTTTCTTT. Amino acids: CASSLTGRVTEAFF.

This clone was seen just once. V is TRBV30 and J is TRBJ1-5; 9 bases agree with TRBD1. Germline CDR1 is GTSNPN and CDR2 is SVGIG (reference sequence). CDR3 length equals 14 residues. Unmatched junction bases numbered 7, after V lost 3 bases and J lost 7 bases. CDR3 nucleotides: TGTGCCTGGAGATTACAGGGGGCGCAACAGCCCCAGCATTTT. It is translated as CAWRLQGAQQPQHF.

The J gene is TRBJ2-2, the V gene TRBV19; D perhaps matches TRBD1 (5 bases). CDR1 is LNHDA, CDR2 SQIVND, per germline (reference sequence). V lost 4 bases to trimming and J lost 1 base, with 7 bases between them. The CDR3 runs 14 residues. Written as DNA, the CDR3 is TGTGCCAGTAGTAGACAGTTGAACACCGGGGAGCTGTTTTTT. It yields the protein CASSRQLNTGELFF. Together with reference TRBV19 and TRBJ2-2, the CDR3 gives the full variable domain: DGGITQSPKYLFRKEGQNVTLSCEQNLNHDAMYWYRQDPGQGLRLIYYSQIVNDFQKGDIAEGYSVSREKKESFPLTVTSAQKNPTAFYLCASSRQLNTGELFFGEGSRLTVL.

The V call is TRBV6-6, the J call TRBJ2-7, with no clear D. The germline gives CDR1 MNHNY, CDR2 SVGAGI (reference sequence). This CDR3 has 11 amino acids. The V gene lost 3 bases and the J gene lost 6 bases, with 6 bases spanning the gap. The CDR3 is CASSYPTEQYF. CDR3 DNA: TGTGCCAGCAGTTATCCTACCGAGCAGTACTTC.

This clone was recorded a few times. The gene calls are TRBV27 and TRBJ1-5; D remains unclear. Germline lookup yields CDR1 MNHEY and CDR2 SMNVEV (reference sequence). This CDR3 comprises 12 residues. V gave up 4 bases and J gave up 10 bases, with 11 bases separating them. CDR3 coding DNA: TGTGCCAGCAGTTCTCTCATCGGCCCCCAGCATTTT. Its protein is CASSSLIGPQHF.

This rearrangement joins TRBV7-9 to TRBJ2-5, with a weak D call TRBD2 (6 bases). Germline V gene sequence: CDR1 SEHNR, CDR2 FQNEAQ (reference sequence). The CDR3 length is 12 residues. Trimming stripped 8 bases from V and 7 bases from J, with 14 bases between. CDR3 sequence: CASGGTIGTQYF. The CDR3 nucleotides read TGTGCCAGCGGGGGGACCATTGGGACCCAGTACTTC.

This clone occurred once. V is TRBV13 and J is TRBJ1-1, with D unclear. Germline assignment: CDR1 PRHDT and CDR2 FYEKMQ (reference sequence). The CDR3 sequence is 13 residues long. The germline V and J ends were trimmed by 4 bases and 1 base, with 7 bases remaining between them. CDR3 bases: TGTGCCAGCAGCTCCAGTAGGAACACTGAAGCTTTCTTT. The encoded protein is CASSSSRNTEAFF.

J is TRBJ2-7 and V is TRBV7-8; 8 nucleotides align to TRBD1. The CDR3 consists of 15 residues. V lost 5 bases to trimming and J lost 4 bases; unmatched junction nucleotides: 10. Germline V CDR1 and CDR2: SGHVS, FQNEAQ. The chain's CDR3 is CASSTRGQVPYEQYF. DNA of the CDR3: TGTGCCAGCAGCACCCGGGGACAGGTTCCATACGAGCAGTACTTC.

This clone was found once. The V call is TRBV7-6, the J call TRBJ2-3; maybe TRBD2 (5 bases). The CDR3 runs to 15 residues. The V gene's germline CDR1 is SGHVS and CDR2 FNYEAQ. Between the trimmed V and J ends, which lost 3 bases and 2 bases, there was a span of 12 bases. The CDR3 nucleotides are TGTGCCAGCAGCTTTCCTCCGGGAACCACAGATACGCAGTATTTT. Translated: CASSFPPGTTDTQYF.

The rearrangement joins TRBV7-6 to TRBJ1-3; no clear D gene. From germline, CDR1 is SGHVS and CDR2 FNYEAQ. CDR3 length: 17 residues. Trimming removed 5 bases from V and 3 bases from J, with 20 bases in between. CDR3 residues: CASSPTPGTSFGNTIYF. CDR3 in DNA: TGTGCCAGCAGCCCGACACCGGGAACCTCTTTTGGAAACACCATATATTTT. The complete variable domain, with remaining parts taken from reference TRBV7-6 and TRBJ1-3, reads GAGVSQSPRYKVTKRGQDVALRCDPISGHVSLYWYRQALGQGPEFLTYFNYEAQQDKSGLPNDRFSAERPEGSISTLTIQRTEQRDSAMYRCASSPTPGTSFGNTIYFGEGSWLTVV.

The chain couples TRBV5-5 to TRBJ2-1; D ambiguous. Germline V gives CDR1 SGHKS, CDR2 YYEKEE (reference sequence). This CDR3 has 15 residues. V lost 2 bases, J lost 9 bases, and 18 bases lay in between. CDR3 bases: TGTGCCAGCAGCTTTTCCCCAACCCGCTCGGGTGAGCAGTTCTTC. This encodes CASSFSPTRSGEQFF.

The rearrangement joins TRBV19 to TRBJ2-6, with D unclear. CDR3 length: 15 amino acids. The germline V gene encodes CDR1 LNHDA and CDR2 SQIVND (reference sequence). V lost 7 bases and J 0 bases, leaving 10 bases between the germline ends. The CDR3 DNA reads TGTGCCAGTAAGGCAGGAAGCTCTGGGGCCAACGTCCTGACTTTC. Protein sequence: CASKAGSSGANVLTF.

CDR3 in DNA: TGTGCCAGCAGTGAAATTCGACAGGGTTTGGCTGGGGAGCTGTTTTTT. It specifies CASSEIRQGLAGELFF. The chain combines TRBV6-1 with TRBJ2-2, with 7 nucleotides matching TRBD1. Per germline, CDR1 MNHNS and CDR2 SASEGT. J lost 8 bases, V lost 2 bases, and 11 bases had no gene match. The CDR3 sequence is 16 residues long.

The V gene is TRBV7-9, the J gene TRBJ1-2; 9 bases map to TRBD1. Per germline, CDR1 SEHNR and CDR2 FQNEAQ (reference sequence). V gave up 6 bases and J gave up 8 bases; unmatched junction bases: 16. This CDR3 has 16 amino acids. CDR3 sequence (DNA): TGTGCCAGCAGTATTCAGCCGGGACAGGGAATGGGAGGCTACACCTTC. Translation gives CASSIQPGQGMGGYTF.

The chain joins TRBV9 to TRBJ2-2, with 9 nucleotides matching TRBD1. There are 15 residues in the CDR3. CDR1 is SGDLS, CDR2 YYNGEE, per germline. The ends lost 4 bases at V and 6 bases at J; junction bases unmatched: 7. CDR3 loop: CASSPRTGEAGELFF. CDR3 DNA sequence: TGTGCCAGCAGCCCGCGGACAGGGGAGGCCGGGGAGCTGTTTTTT.